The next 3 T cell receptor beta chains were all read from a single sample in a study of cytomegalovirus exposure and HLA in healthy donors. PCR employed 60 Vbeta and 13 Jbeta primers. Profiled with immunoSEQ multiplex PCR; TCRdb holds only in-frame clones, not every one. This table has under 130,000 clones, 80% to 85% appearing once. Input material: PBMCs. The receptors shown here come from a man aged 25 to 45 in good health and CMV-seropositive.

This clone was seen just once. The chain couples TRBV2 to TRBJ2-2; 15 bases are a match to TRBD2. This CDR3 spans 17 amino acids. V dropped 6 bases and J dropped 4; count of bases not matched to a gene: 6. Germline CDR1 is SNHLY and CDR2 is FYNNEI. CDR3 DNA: TGTGCCAGCAGCGGACTAGCGGGGGGGCAGGGCACCGGGGAGCTGTTTTTT. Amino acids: CASSGLAGGQGTGELFF.

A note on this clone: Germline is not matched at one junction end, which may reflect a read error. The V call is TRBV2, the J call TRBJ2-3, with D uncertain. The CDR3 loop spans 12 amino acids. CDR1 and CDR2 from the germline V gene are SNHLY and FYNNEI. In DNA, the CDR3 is TGTGCCAGCAGGGAAGTAGCTGATACGCAGTATTTT. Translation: CASREVADTQYF.

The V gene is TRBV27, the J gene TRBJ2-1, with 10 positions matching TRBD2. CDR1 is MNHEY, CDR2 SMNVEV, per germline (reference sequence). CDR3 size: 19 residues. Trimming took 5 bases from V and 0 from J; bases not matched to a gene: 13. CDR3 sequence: CASSGRGSGGTFSYNEQFF. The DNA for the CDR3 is TGTGCCAGCAGTGGCCGTGGTAGCGGGGGGACCTTCTCCTACAATGAGCAGTTCTTC.